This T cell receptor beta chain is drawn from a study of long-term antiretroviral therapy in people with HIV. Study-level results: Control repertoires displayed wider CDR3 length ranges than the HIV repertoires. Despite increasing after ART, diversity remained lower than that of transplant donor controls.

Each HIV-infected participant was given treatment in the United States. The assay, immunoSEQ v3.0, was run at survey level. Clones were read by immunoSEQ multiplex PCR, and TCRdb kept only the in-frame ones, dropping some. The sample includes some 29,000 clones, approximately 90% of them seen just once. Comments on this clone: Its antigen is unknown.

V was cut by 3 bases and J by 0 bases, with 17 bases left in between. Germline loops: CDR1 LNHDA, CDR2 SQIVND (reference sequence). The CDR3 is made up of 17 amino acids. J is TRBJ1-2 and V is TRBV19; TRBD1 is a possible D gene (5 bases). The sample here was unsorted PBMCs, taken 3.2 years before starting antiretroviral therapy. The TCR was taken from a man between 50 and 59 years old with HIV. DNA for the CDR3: TGTGCCAGTAGTATTTCGTCATCAGGGACCTCTAACTATGGCTACACCTTC. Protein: CASSISSSGTSNYGYTF.